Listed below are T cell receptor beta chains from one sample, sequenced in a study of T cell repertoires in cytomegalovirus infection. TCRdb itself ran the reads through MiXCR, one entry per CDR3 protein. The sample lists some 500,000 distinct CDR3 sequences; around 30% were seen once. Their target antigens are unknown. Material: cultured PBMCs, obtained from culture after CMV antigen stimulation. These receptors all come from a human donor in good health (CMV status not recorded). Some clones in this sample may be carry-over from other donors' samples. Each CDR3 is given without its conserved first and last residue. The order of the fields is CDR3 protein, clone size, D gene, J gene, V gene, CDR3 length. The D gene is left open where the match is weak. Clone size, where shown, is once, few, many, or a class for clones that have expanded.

CDR3 protein: ASSEMRIEAF
clone size: many
D gene: -
J gene: TRBJ1-1
V gene: TRBV7-2
CDR3 length: 10

CDR3 protein: ASSHVRLYGYT
clone size: few
D gene: -
J gene: TRBJ1-2
V gene: TRBV14
CDR3 length: 11

CDR3 protein: ASSDASNTGELF
clone size: -
D gene: -
J gene: TRBJ2-2
V gene: TRBV6-4
CDR3 length: 12

CDR3 protein: ASSLVAESSYEQY
clone size: few
D gene: -
J gene: TRBJ2-7
V gene: TRBV7-6
CDR3 length: 13

CDR3 protein: ASLDSPGELF
clone size: few
D gene: -
J gene: TRBJ2-2
V gene: TRBV6-2/TRBV6-3
CDR3 length: 10

CDR3 protein: ATWGGSGNTIY
clone size: -
D gene: -
J gene: TRBJ1-3
V gene: TRBV10-3
CDR3 length: 11

CDR3 protein: SARLDNEAF
clone size: few
D gene: -
J gene: TRBJ1-1
V gene: TRBV20-1
CDR3 length: 9

CDR3 protein: ASSYGTSGRPF
clone size: -
D gene: TRBD2
J gene: TRBJ2-1
V gene: TRBV6-6
CDR3 length: 11

CDR3 protein: ASSRSVNEKLF
clone size: -
D gene: -
J gene: TRBJ1-4
V gene: TRBV27
CDR3 length: 11

CDR3 protein: ASSDDRDRGLSEQF
clone size: few
D gene: TRBD1
J gene: TRBJ2-1
V gene: TRBV12-3/TRBV12-4
CDR3 length: 14

CDR3 protein: ASSSTRGAYTEAF
clone size: -
D gene: -
J gene: TRBJ1-1
V gene: TRBV12-3/TRBV12-4
CDR3 length: 13

CDR3 protein: ATSSGGRETQY
clone size: -
D gene: -
J gene: TRBJ2-5
V gene: TRBV15
CDR3 length: 11

CDR3 protein: ASRSPGSTNEKLF
clone size: -
D gene: -
J gene: TRBJ1-4
V gene: TRBV4-1
CDR3 length: 13

CDR3 protein: ASRQGMGHTEAF
clone size: few
D gene: -
J gene: TRBJ1-1
V gene: TRBV6-1
CDR3 length: 12

CDR3 protein: ASSYLAGGVEQY
clone size: few
D gene: TRBD2
J gene: TRBJ2-7
V gene: TRBV6-6
CDR3 length: 12

CDR3 protein: SARDQYRGAQETQY
clone size: -
D gene: TRBD1
J gene: TRBJ2-5
V gene: TRBV20-1
CDR3 length: 14

CDR3 protein: ASSREFNEQF
clone size: -
D gene: -
J gene: TRBJ2-1
V gene: TRBV7-2
CDR3 length: 10

CDR3 protein: ASSLVVRVTNNEQF
clone size: many
D gene: -
J gene: TRBJ2-1
V gene: TRBV7-2
CDR3 length: 14

CDR3 protein: ASSLAGTETQY
clone size: many
D gene: -
J gene: TRBJ2-5
V gene: TRBV12-3/TRBV12-4
CDR3 length: 11

CDR3 protein: ASSGVFSSSYNEQF
clone size: -
D gene: -
J gene: TRBJ2-1
V gene: TRBV11-3
CDR3 length: 14

CDR3 protein: ASSIDRADNSPLH
clone size: -
D gene: -
J gene: TRBJ1-6
V gene: TRBV19
CDR3 length: 13

CDR3 protein: ASSTVAGGLSGANVLT
clone size: -
D gene: TRBD2
J gene: TRBJ2-6
V gene: TRBV4-2
CDR3 length: 16

CDR3 protein: ASSSTGFTDTQY
clone size: -
D gene: -
J gene: TRBJ2-3
V gene: TRBV5-1
CDR3 length: 12

CDR3 protein: ASSLGGGRSGEQF
clone size: -
D gene: TRBD2
J gene: TRBJ2-1
V gene: TRBV7-2
CDR3 length: 13

CDR3 protein: ASSSGGAVGEAF
clone size: -
D gene: -
J gene: TRBJ1-1
V gene: TRBV28
CDR3 length: 12

CDR3 protein: ASSPLTGGTNEQF
clone size: many
D gene: TRBD1
J gene: TRBJ2-1
V gene: TRBV7-8
CDR3 length: 13

CDR3 protein: ASSPRVGAYEQY
clone size: few
D gene: -
J gene: TRBJ2-7
V gene: TRBV7-3
CDR3 length: 12

CDR3 protein: ASSLLAYNEQF
clone size: -
D gene: -
J gene: TRBJ2-1
V gene: TRBV28
CDR3 length: 11

CDR3 protein: ASSTGGGFSNQPQH
clone size: few
D gene: TRBD1
J gene: TRBJ1-5
V gene: TRBV7-2
CDR3 length: 14

CDR3 protein: ASSFWGLGNEQF
clone size: few
D gene: -
J gene: TRBJ2-1
V gene: TRBV7-2
CDR3 length: 12

CDR3 protein: ASSPRDRGRGGTQY
clone size: -
D gene: TRBD1
J gene: TRBJ2-5
V gene: TRBV5-1
CDR3 length: 14

CDR3 protein: AISDPSGRAKVTQY
clone size: few
D gene: TRBD2
J gene: TRBJ2-3
V gene: TRBV10-3
CDR3 length: 14

CDR3 protein: AWSVGRGADYGYT
clone size: -
D gene: -
J gene: TRBJ1-2
V gene: TRBV30
CDR3 length: 13

CDR3 protein: AISETPAWREGFEQF
clone size: -
D gene: TRBD2
J gene: TRBJ2-1
V gene: TRBV10-3
CDR3 length: 15